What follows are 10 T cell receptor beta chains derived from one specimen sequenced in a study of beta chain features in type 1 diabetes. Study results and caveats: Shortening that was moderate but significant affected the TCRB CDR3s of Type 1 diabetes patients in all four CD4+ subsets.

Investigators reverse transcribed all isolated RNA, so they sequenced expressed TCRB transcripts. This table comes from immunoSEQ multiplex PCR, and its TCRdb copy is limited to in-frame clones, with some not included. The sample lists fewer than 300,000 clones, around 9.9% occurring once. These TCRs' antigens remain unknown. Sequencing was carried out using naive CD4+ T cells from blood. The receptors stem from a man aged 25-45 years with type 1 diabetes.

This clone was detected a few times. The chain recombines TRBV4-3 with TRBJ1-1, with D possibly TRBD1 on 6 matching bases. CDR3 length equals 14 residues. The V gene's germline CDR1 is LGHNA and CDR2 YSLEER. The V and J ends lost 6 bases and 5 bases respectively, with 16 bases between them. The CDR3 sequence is CASSSEGGRTEAFF. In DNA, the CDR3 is TGCGCCAGCAGTTCAGAGGGGGGGCGAACTGAAGCTTTCTTT.

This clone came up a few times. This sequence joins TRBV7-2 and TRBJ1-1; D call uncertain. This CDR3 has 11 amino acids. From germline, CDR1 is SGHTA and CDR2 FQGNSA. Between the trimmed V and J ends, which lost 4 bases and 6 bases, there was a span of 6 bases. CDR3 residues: CASSYYSEAFF. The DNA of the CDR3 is TGTGCCAGCAGCTACTATTCTGAAGCTTTCTTT.

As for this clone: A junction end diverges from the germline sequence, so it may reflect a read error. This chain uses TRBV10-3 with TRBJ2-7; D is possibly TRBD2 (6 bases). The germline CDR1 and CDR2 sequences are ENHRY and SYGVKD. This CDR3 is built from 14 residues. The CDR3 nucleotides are TGTGCCATCAGTGGGGGTGGGGGGAGCTACGGGCAGTACTTC. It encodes CAISGGGGSYGQYF.

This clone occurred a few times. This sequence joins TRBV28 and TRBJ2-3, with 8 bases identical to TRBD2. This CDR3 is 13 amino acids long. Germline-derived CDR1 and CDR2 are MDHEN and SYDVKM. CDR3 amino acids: CASDGGGTDTQYF. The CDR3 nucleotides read TGTGCTAGTGACGGGGGGGGCACAGATACGCAGTATTTT.

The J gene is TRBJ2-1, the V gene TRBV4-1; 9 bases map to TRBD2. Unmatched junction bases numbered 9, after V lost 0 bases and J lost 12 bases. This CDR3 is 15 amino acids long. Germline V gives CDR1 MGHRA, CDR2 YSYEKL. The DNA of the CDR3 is TGCGCCAGCAGCCAAGAGATAGCGGGGGTCGGGATGCAGTTCTTC. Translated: CASSQEIAGVGMQFF.

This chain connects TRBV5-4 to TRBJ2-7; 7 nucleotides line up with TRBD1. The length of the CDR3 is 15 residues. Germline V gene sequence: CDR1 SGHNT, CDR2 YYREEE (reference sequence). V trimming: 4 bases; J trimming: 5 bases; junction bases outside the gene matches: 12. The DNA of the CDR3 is TGTGCCAGCAGCCCCACAGGGGACGGAAATAACGAGCAGTACTTC. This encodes CASSPTGDGNNEQYF.

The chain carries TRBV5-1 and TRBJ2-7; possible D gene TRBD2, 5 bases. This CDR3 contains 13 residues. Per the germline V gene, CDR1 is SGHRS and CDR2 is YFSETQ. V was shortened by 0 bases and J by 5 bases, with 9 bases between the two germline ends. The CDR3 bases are TGCGCCAGCAGCTTGGCCGACGGGGACGAGCAGTACTTC. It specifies CASSLADGDEQYF.

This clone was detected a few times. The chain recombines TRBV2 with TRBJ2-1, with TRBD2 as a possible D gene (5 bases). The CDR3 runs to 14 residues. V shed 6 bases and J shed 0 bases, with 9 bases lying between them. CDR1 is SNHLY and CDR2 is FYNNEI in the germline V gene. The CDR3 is CASSVRGSYNEQFF. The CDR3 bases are TGTGCCAGCAGCGTCCGGGGCTCCTACAATGAGCAGTTCTTC.

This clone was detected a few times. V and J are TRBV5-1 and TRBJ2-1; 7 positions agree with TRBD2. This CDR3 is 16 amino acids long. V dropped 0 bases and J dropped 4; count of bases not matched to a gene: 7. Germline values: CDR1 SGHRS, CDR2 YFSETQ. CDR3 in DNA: TGCGCCAGCAGCTTGGGCGGGAGTCCGAGGTACAATGAGCAGTTCTTC. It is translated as CASSLGGSPRYNEQFF.

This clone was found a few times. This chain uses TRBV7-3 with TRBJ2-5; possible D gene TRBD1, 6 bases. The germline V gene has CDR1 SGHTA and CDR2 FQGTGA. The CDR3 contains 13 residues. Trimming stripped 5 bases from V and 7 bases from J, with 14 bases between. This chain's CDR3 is CASSRTAGATQYF. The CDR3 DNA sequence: TGTGCCAGCAGCCGGACAGCAGGGGCGACCCAGTACTTC.